The source of this TCR beta chain is a study of early T cells in non-severe SARS-CoV-2 infection (dated by TCRdb to the early 2020s). Background on the whole study: TCR sequencing used bulk RNA from unsorted whole blood, so alpha and beta chains could not be paired.

Set within a cohort of healthcare workers in London, UK, this nested case-control study involved weekly PCR testing of nasopharyngeal swabs along with blood sampling. Healthcare workers were recruited during the week of the UK lockdown, between 23 and 31 March 2020, and followed weekly for up to about 15 weeks. Summary of the overall study and its limitations: VDJdb matching was skewed toward anti-spike CD8 responses and likely underestimated virus-specific expansions, missing private and CD4 specificities.

Receptor libraries were prepared by 5' RACE. The sample was run on a NextSeq 500. To correct for sequencing error and PCR bias, the TCR library protocol tagged individual cDNA molecules with unique molecular identifiers. TCR alpha and beta chains were both sequenced, and the abundances of alpha and beta sequences in each sample were closely correlated with each other. In the authors' own workflow: Decombinator V4 was used to annotate TCR sequences for V gene, J gene and CDR3. TCRs were defined as expanded if a significant change between any two time points was detected under a Poisson model with p below 0.0001. TCR abundances were normalised to the total number of TCRs sequenced per sample and expressed as counts per million. TRAV1-2 paired with TRAJ12, TRAJ20 or TRAJ33 defined MAIT TCRs, while TRAV10 paired with TRAJ18 defined iNKT TCRs. VDJdb, accessed 1 November 2021, was searched for CMV, EBV and SARS-CoV-2 annotated TCRs, excluding TCRs annotated for multiple antigens. Using fastp trimming at Q25 and MiXCR clonotype assembly, TCRdb reanalyzed the public sequencing data and kept in-frame beta chains. Merged by CDR3 protein, the rows form single entries marked with the most common genes and DNA. The V and J calls reflect TCRdb's pipeline rather than the authors' work. The sample profile shows roughly 80,000 distinct CDR3 sequences; 6% to 7% of them were found once. Jointly, the top ten make up about 7.8% of the sample.

Reading from cysteine to phenylalanine, the CDR3 counts 11 amino acids. Of the read, only the CDR3 DNA is kept; its 33 bases are in frame from base 1. Trimming at the junction amounts to 6 bases on V and 6 bases on J, and the germline ends lie 9 bases apart. The germline V gene encodes CDR1 ENHRY and CDR2 SYGVKD. This clonotype was counted between two and nine times. The antigen this receptor binds is unknown. No base quality values were provided; no much bigger clone lies one nucleotide off. Sequenced: whole blood. The rearrangement joined TRBV10-3 to TRBJ2-7; the D region may be TRBD1 or TRBD2, each matching 6 bases equally. The receptor's source is an adult who was a healthcare worker with PCR-confirmed SARS-CoV-2 infection or an uninfected control (not recorded which). The DNA sequence is TGTGCCATCAGCAGGGGAGGCGAGCAGTACTTC. It specifies CAISRGGEQYF.